A single count supports the clone carrying this TCR beta chain. The data stem from a study of blood T cell repertoires in COVID-19. Generated by immunoSEQ multiplex PCR, the TCRdb table keeps only in-frame clones and is missing some. The sample lists under 500,000 clones; roughly 91% were seen once. The CDR3 extends over 15 amino acids. Trimming removed 7 bases from V and 1 base from J, with 13 bases in between. Per the germline V gene, CDR1 is LNHDA and CDR2 is SQIVND (reference sequence). The sample consisted of peripheral blood. V usage is TRBV19 and J usage is TRBJ2-2, with D possibly TRBD1 on 5 matching bases. This clonotype originated in a woman aged 25-40 years with acute or convalescent COVID-19. CDR3 amino acids: CASTPGYGNTGELFF. Written as DNA, the CDR3 is TGTGCCAGTACCCCAGGGTATGGGAACACCGGGGAGCTGTTTTTT.